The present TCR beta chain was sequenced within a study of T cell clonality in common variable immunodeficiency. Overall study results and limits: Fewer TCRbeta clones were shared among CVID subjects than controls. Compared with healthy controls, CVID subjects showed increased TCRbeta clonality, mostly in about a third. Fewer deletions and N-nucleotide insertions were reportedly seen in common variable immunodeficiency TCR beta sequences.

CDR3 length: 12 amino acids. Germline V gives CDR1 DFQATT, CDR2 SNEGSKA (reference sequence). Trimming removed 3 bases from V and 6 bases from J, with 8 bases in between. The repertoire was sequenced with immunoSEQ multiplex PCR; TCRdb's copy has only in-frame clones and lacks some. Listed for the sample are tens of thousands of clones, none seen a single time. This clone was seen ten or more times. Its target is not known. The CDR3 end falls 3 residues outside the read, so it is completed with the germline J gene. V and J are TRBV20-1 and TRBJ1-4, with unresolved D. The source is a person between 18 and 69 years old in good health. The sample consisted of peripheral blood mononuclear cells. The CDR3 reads CSASVGYEKLFF. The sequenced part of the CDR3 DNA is TGCAGTGCTAGTGTCGGGTATGAAAAA.